Detailed here is one TCR beta chain. Its antigen is currently unknown. These data come from a study of post-analysis software for immune sequencing data. Study summary: Patients had relapsing-remitting, secondary progressive or progressive-relapsing multiple sclerosis; some lacked subtype.

Built from TCR beta cDNA, the libraries had unique molecular identifiers in them. About 500,000 cDNA molecules were obtained per 1 to 10 million input T cells. Via MiXCR, TCRdb re-called the PCR reads, giving one row per CDR3 protein. The repertoire includes about 770,000 distinct CDR3 sequences, around 42% of them detected once, and 4.9% sits in the top ten. With 6 bases removed from V and 2 bases from J, the gap between germline ends came to 10 bases. The CDR3 has 13 amino acids. CDR1 is MNHEY, CDR2 SVGAGI, per germline. Study conclusions and caveats: Those samples that were prepared in the same batch co-clustered strongly by F measure. TRBV5-6, TRBV5-1 and TRBV20-1 were among five TRBV segments more frequent in patients than controls. Those with multiple sclerosis, the patient group, showed significantly lower normalized Chao1 diversity than controls.

The source is a girl aged 10 to 17 with multiple sclerosis. V usage is TRBV6-5 and J usage is TRBJ1-2; D is ambiguous. The sample consisted of blood. This CDR3 is CASRPGENYGYTF. The CDR3, as DNA: TGTGCCAGCAGGCCCGGGGAAAACTATGGCTACACCTTC.